These 20 T cell receptor beta chains share one sample of origin, sequenced in a study of blood T cell repertoires in COVID-19. Data came from immunoSEQ multiplex PCR; TCRdb stores just in-frame clones and leaves some out. Here the sample spans about 100,000 clones, approximately 87% being singletons. The sample comprised peripheral blood. All receptors derive from a human donor in a cohort sampled during active COVID-19.

The J gene is TRBJ2-7, the V gene TRBV3-1 (or the pseudogene TRBV3-2); D not resolved. The CDR3 is made up of 12 amino acids. Germline V gives CDR1 LGHDT, CDR2 YNNKEL (reference sequence). V dropped 4 bases and J dropped 0 bases, with 4 bases sitting between them. In DNA, the CDR3 is TGTGCCAGCAGCCCCAACTCCTACGAGCAGTACTTC. Amino acids: CASSPNSYEQYF.

The V and J genes are TRBV10-1 and TRBJ2-1; no reliable D call. The CDR3 is 15 amino acids. From germline, CDR1 is WNHNN and CDR2 SYGVQD (reference sequence). V lost 3 bases, J lost 5 bases, and 14 bases lay in between. The CDR3 spells CASSEFGFPDNEQFF. The CDR3 DNA sequence: TGCGCCAGCAGTGAATTCGGGTTCCCCGACAATGAGCAGTTCTTC.

This CDR3 is CASSLAGTGEAFF. CDR3 DNA sequence: TGTGCCAGCAGCCTCGCCGGGACAGGAGAAGCTTTCTTT. This chain connects TRBV7-9 to TRBJ1-1; 8 bases agree with TRBD1. CDR1 is SEHNR, CDR2 FQNEAQ, per germline (reference sequence). The CDR3 extends over 13 amino acids. The ends lost 5 bases at V and 8 bases at J; junction bases unmatched: 7.

The gene calls are TRBV6-6 and TRBJ2-7; 9 nucleotides match TRBD1. CDR3 length equals 16 residues. J gave up 3 bases and V 6 bases, and 12 bases lay outside the gene matches. Germline V lookup: CDR1 MNHNY, CDR2 SVGAGI (reference sequence). DNA of the CDR3: TGTGCCAGCAGGATACAGGGGGCTTTAATAAACTACGAGCAGTACTTC. This sequence encodes CASRIQGALINYEQYF.

The chain joins TRBV4-3 to TRBJ1-1, with a possible D match to TRBD1 (5 bases). Trimming shortened V by 3 bases and J by 0 bases, and 8 bases separated the two germline ends. There are 14 residues in the CDR3. CDR1 and CDR2 from the germline V gene are LGHNA and YSLEER. The CDR3 protein is CASSQTVMNTEAFF. Here the CDR3 DNA reads TGCGCCAGCAGCCAGACAGTTATGAACACTGAAGCTTTCTTT.

This chain links TRBV6-2 or TRBV6-3 with TRBJ2-7; 9 bases agree with TRBD2. CDR1 is MNHEY and CDR2 is SVGEGT in the germline V gene. The CDR3 is 15 amino acids. J was trimmed by 3 bases and V by 2 bases; bases with no gene match: 5. The CDR3 DNA follows: TGTGCCAGCAGTTACCTTAGCGGGAGTCGCTACGAGCAGTACTTC. It yields the protein CASSYLSGSRYEQYF.

The V gene is TRBV19, the J gene TRBJ1-4; possibly TRBD1 for D (6 bases). Trimming removed 10 bases at V and 0 bases at J, with 18 bases between. The CDR3 is 16 residues long. Germline V gives CDR1 LNHDA, CDR2 SQIVND (reference sequence). CDR3 in amino acids: CATSRRGATTNEKLFF. The CDR3 DNA follows: TGTGCCACCTCCCGCAGGGGCGCTACAACTAATGAAAAACTGTTTTTT.

A remark on this clone: Other DNA sequences within the sample encode an identical CDR3. The chain is built from TRBV6-2 or TRBV6-3 and TRBJ2-7; 7 positions agree with TRBD1. The CDR3 totals 16 residues. Unmatched junction bases numbered 13, after V lost 5 bases and J lost 3 bases. Germline CDR1 MNHEY, CDR2 SVGEGT. CDR3 in DNA: TGTGCCAGCAGTAGAAGACAGGGAACCCAAATCTACGAGCAGTACTTC. Encoded protein: CASSRRQGTQIYEQYF.

The gene calls are TRBV6-5 and TRBJ2-3; 12 bases match TRBD1. Losses at the gene ends were 6 bases for V and 5 bases for J; bases not matched to a gene: 6. Per germline, CDR1 MNHEY and CDR2 SVGAGI. The length of the CDR3 is 15 residues. CDR3: CASRKGQGAVDTQYF. In nucleotides, the CDR3 is TGTGCCAGCAGGAAGGGACAGGGGGCTGTAGATACGCAGTATTTT.

This chain links TRBV6-5 with TRBJ1-5, with 7 bases aligning to TRBD1. V lost 7 bases to trimming and J lost 0 bases; unmatched junction nucleotides: 6. Germline V gene lookup returns CDR1 MNHEY and CDR2 SVGAGI. This CDR3 spans 15 amino acids. The CDR3 region has the DNA TGTGCCAGCATGGGACAGCTTAATAGCAATCAGCCCCAGCATTTT. This translates into CASMGQLNSNQPQHF.

This chain uses TRBV7-2 with TRBJ2-3; D is ambiguous. From germline, CDR1 is SGHTA and CDR2 FQGNSA. V shed 5 bases and J shed 0 bases, with 9 bases lying between them. The CDR3 sequence is 14 residues long. CDR3 sequence (DNA): TGTGCCAGCAGCCCAGATACCAGCACAGATACGCAGTATTTT. Its protein product is CASSPDTSTDTQYF.

The chain employs TRBV5-1 and TRBJ2-7; 13 bases line up with TRBD2. The CDR3 contains 16 residues. V was clipped by 4 bases and J by 3 bases; unmatched bases: 7. Germline CDR1 is SGHRS and CDR2 is YFSETQ. DNA of the CDR3: TGCGCCAGCAGCCCGGGACTAGCGGGAAGTTACTACGAGCAGTACTTC. Its translation: CASSPGLAGSYYEQYF. The full variable domain, rest sourced from reference TRBV5-1 and TRBJ2-7, is KAGVTQTPRYLIKTRGQQVTLSCSPISGHRSVSWYQQTPGQGLQFLFEYFSETQRNKGNFPGRFSGRQFSNSRSEMNVSTLELGDSALYLCASSPGLAGSYYEQYFGPGTRLTVT.

The V call is TRBV10-2, the J call TRBJ1-5; D is perhaps TRBD1 (5 bases). V lost 8 bases and J 7 bases, leaving 15 bases between the germline ends. This CDR3 region has 13 residues. Germline loops: CDR1 WSHSY, CDR2 SAAADI. CDR3 DNA: TGCGCCAGCTGTCAGGGTTTCAGGCAGCCCCAGCATTTT. It specifies CASCQGFRQPQHF.

The genes are TRBV7-2 and TRBJ2-7, with 7 bases matching TRBD1. After removal of 6 bases from V and 5 bases from J, the junction contained 4 bases not matched to a gene. The CDR3 covers 12 residues. Germline V gene lookup returns CDR1 SGHTA and CDR2 FQGNSA. CDR3 loop: CASRRDSNEQYF. In DNA form, the CDR3 reads TGTGCCAGCAGGAGGGACAGCAACGAGCAGTACTTC. Based on the CDR3 plus reference TRBV7-2 and TRBJ2-7, the full variable domain is GAGVSQSPSNKVTEKGKDVELRCDPISGHTALYWYRQSLGQGLEFLIYFQGNSAPDKSGLPSDRFSAERTGGSVSTLTIQRTQQEDSAVYLCASRRDSNEQYFGPGTRLTVT.

This sequence joins TRBV7-2 and TRBJ2-7; the match to TRBD2 covers 9 bases. Germline CDR1 is SGHTA and CDR2 is FQGNSA. Losses at the gene ends were 1 base for V and 3 bases for J; bases not matched to a gene: 7. The CDR3 spans 16 residues. The CDR3 loop is CASSLGGRGGRYEQYF. The CDR3 region has the DNA TGTGCCAGCAGCTTAGGAGGGCGGGGGGGCCGCTACGAGCAGTACTTC.

The chain couples TRBV6-6 to TRBJ1-1; 9 positions agree with TRBD1. Germline trimming cut 5 bases from V and 8 bases from J; bases unmatched to any gene: 9. Germline CDR1 is MNHNY and CDR2 is SVGAGI (reference sequence). CDR3 length: 14 residues. The CDR3 DNA is TGTGCCAGCAGTCCGGGACAGGGAAATCAAGAAGCTTTCTTT. Its translation is CASSPGQGNQEAFF.

This chain joins TRBV7-2 and TRBJ1-6, with TRBD1 matching over 8 bases. Germline V gene lookup returns CDR1 SGHTA and CDR2 FQGNSA. This CDR3 has 15 amino acids. Trimming cost V 4 bases and J 10 bases; bases outside gene matches: 9. The chain's CDR3 is CASSYGQGLNSPLHF. The CDR3 DNA reads TGTGCCAGCAGCTATGGACAGGGACTAAACTCACCCCTCCACTTT.

J is TRBJ2-7 and V is TRBV6-2 or TRBV6-3; 10 nucleotides agree with TRBD2. There are 16 residues in the CDR3. V shed 4 bases and J 1 base; nucleotides not matched to a gene: 7. Germline CDR1 and CDR2: MNHEY and SVGEGT. CDR3 bases: TGTGCCAGCAGTTCCGCAGCGGGGGGGCGTTCCTACGAGCAGTACTTC. It encodes CASSSAAGGRSYEQYF.

V gene TRBV7-6 combines with J gene TRBJ1-4; TRBD1 might be the D (6 bases). Deletions cut 4 bases from V and 8 bases from J, with 11 bases between. The germline V gene encodes CDR1 SGHVS and CDR2 FNYEAQ. This CDR3 comprises 13 residues. The CDR3 here is CASSSNQGEKLFF. CDR3 DNA sequence: TGTGCCAGCAGCTCAAATCAGGGGGAAAAACTGTTTTTT.

The genes are TRBV7-9 and TRBJ2-2; 9 positions agree with TRBD2. V gave up 2 bases and J gave up 5 bases; unmatched junction bases: 3. This CDR3 is 15 amino acids long. Germline loops: CDR1 SEHNR, CDR2 FQNEAQ (reference sequence). CDR3 in amino acids: CASSLLAGGTGELFF. Here the CDR3 DNA reads TGTGCCAGCAGCTTACTCGCGGGGGGGACCGGGGAGCTGTTTTTT.